The rows below give T cell receptor beta chains drawn from one sample of a study of graft-versus-host responses after intestinal transplantation. The data were produced by immunoSEQ multiplex PCR, yet TCRdb's version contains in-frame clones alone and is incomplete. This sample has more than 10,000 clones, with roughly 83% found just once. The sequences come from PBMCs, collected 306 days after intestinal transplant. All receptors come from a human patient who received an intestinal transplant, so some T cells may come from the graft donor. The CDR3 runs from the conserved cysteine through the conserved F or W. D genes are given only for firm matches. Where a row states a size, it is once, few, many or the class of an expanded clone; other rows omit it.

>14|-|few|TRBV18|TRBJ1-2
CASSPPMGFYGYTF
TGTGCCAGCTCACCACCGATGGGATTTTATGGCTACACCTTC
>15|TRBD2|-|TRBV6-6|TRBJ2-5
CASSFHEREGGTQYF
TGTGCCAGCAGTTTCCATGAGCGGGAGGGGGGGACCCAGTACTTC
>18|TRBD1|-|TRBV4-2|TRBJ2-3
CASSQDSTGGSPRDTQYF
TGTGCCAGCAGCCAAGATTCGACAGGGGGGTCTCCCAGGGATACGCAGTATTTT
>17|TRBD1|-|TRBV7-9|TRBJ1-2
CASSSLIFGTGKNGYTF
TGTGCCAGCAGCTCTCTCATTTTTGGGACAGGGAAGAACGGCTACACCTTC
>11|-|-|TRBV6-4|TRBJ1-2
CASSDRVGYTF
TGTGCCAGCAGTGACAGGGTTGGCTACACCTTC
>15|-|-|TRBV19|TRBJ1-2
CASSSTHVGGYGYTF
TGTGCCAGTAGTTCCACCCACGTTGGGGGATATGGCTACACCTTC
>12|-|-|TRBV6-5|TRBJ2-1
CASSSATSEQFF
TGTGCCAGCAGTTCAGCAACTAGTGAGCAGTTCTTC
>16|TRBD2|-|TRBV5-1|TRBJ2-7
CASSPGTSGRSYEQYF
TGCGCCAGCAGCCCCGGGACTAGCGGGAGGTCCTACGAGCAGTACTTC
>13|-|-|TRBV6-5|TRBJ1-1
CASSSSDTTEAFF
TGTGCCAGCAGCTCATCCGACACAACTGAAGCTTTCTTT
>16|TRBD2|-|TRBV5-1|TRBJ2-5
CASSLGRDAAQETQYF
TGCGCCAGCAGTTTGGGGAGGGATGCGGCCCAAGAGACCCAGTACTTC
>16|TRBD2|-|TRBV7-3|TRBJ2-1
CASSPKPRLANNEQFF
TGTGCCAGCAGCCCAAAACCCCGACTAGCGAACAATGAGCAGTTCTTC
>13|-|-|TRBV5-4|TRBJ2-4
CASNGDTKNIQYF
TGTGCCAGCAACGGGGACACCAAAAACATTCAGTACTTC
>15|-|-|TRBV7-2|TRBJ2-1
CASPREGNSYNEQFF
TGTGCCAGCCCCAGAGAGGGAAACTCCTACAATGAGCAGTTCTTC
>12|TRBD1|-|TRBV30|TRBJ1-4
CAWSRGREKLFF
TGTGCCTGGAGCAGGGGGCGCGAAAAACTGTTTTTT
>12|-|-|TRBV7-9|TRBJ2-2
CASSLASGELFF
TGTGCCAGCAGCTTAGCGAGCGGGGAGCTGTTTTTT
>13|-|-|TRBV27|TRBJ2-1
CASSWGSYNEQFF
TGTGCCAGCAGTTGGGGCTCCTACAATGAGCAGTTCTTC
>14|TRBD2|-|TRBV4-1|TRBJ2-1
CASSQDEASGDKFF
TGCGCCAGCAGCCAAGATGAAGCTAGCGGGGACAAGTTCTTC
>16|TRBD1|-|TRBV7-6|TRBJ2-3
CASSLGSTGARDTQYF
TGTGCCAGCAGCTTGGGGTCGACAGGGGCAAGGGATACGCAGTATTTT
>15|-|-|TRBV28|TRBJ2-2
CASSGYSSNTGELFF
TGTGCCAGCAGCGGCTATAGCTCGAACACCGGGGAGCTGTTTTTT
>15|TRBD2|-|TRBV11-2|TRBJ2-1
CASSLEGREGNEQFF
TGTGCCAGCAGCTTAGAGGGGAGGGAGGGCAATGAGCAGTTCTTC
>14|-|-|TRBV15|TRBJ2-7
CATSREEGAYEQYF
TGTGCCACCAGCAGAGAGGAGGGGGCCTACGAGCAGTACTTC
>17|-|-|TRBV7-3|TRBJ2-3
CASSLIDGPRYTDTQYF
TGTGCCAGCAGCTTAATCGACGGTCCTAGATATACAGATACGCAGTATTTT
>15|-|-|TRBV7-3|TRBJ2-3
CASSLNPGYTDTQYF
TGTGCCAGCAGCTTAAATCCAGGGTACACAGATACGCAGTATTTT
>15|TRBD2|-|TRBV4-2|TRBJ2-1
CASSQGTSGYNEQFF
TGTGCCAGCAGCCAAGGGACTAGCGGCTACAATGAGCAGTTCTTC
>11|-|few|TRBV5-5|TRBJ2-7
CASSSRGEQYF
TGTGCCAGCAGCTCGAGGGGAGAGCAGTACTTC
>16|TRBD2|-|TRBV7-8|TRBJ2-1
CASSFAAGANYNEQFF
TGTGCCAGCAGCTTCGCAGCGGGAGCAAATTACAATGAGCAGTTCTTC
>16|TRBD2|-|TRBV4-2|TRBJ2-7
CASSQGTSGRTYEQYF
TGTGCCAGCAGCCAAGGGACTAGCGGGAGAACCTACGAGCAGTACTTC
>16|-|once|TRBV6-5|TRBJ2-3
CASSSYRQDRTDTQYF
TGTGCCAGCAGTTCCTACCGACAGGACCGCACAGATACGCAGTATTTT
>14|TRBD1|-|TRBV11-2|TRBJ1-3
CASSLDRGGNTIYF
TGTGCCAGCAGCTTGGACAGGGGGGGAAACACCATATATTTT
>17|-|-|TRBV7-8|TRBJ2-6
CASSLASGVSGANVLTF
TGTGCCAGCAGCTTAGCCTCAGGCGTCTCTGGGGCCAACGTCCTGACTTTC
>16|-|once|TRBV6-1|TRBJ1-3
CASSEALGYSGNTIYF
TGTGCCAGCAGTGAAGCGCTAGGTTACTCTGGAAACACCATATATTTT
>15|-|-|TRBV4-3|TRBJ1-1
CASSQETENNTEAFF
TGCGCCAGCAGCCAAGAAACAGAAAATAACACTGAAGCTTTCTTT
>13|-|-|TRBV27|TRBJ2-4
CASSPQGKNIQYF
TGTGCCAGCAGTCCACAGGGAAAAAACATTCAGTACTTC
>18|TRBD2|-|TRBV7-9|TRBJ2-6
CASSSLAGERSGANVLTF
TGTGCCAGCAGCTCGTTAGCGGGAGAAAGATCTGGGGCCAACGTCCTGACTTTC
>13|TRBD1|-|TRBV12-5|TRBJ2-7
CASAGDRAYEQYF
TGTGCTAGTGCCGGGGACAGGGCCTACGAGCAGTACTTC
>18|-|-|TRBV12-5|TRBJ1-1
CASGFLGATTTMNTEAFF
TGTGCTAGTGGTTTCCTCGGAGCTACGACCACCATGAACACTGAAGCTTTCTTT
>12|-|-|TRBV5-1|TRBJ1-5
CASTDSNQPQHF
TGCGCCAGCACGGATAGCAATCAGCCCCAGCATTTT
>15|-|-|TRBV5-1|TRBJ2-3
CASSMDSTSTDTQYF
TGCGCCAGCAGCATGGACTCCACTAGCACAGATACGCAGTATTTT
>14|-|-|TRBV9|TRBJ2-7
CASSDRDNSYEQYF
TGTGCCAGCAGCGATCGGGACAACTCCTACGAGCAGTACTTC
>14|TRBD1|-|TRBV7-9|TRBJ2-7
CASNGGTGGYEQYF
TGTGCCAGCAACGGTGGGACAGGGGGGTACGAGCAGTACTTC
>16|TRBD1|-|TRBV30|TRBJ2-4
CAWSYTGTGGKNIQYF
TGTGCCTGGAGTTATACCGGGACAGGGGGCAAAAACATTCAGTACTTC
>15|TRBD1|-|TRBV27|TRBJ2-7
CASHPAGQDPYEQYF
TGTGCCAGCCACCCGGCGGGACAGGACCCCTACGAGCAGTACTTC
>14|-|-|TRBV27|TRBJ1-6
CASSFRTANSPLHF
TGTGCCAGCAGTTTCAGGACGGCGAATTCACCCCTCCACTTT
>15|-|-|TRBV5-1|TRBJ2-7
CASSSWSGSSYEQYF
TGCGCCAGCAGCTCATGGAGCGGCAGCTCCTACGAGCAGTACTTC
>14|-|once|TRBV5-6|TRBJ1-2
CASQGRGGAYGYTF
TGTGCCAGCCAGGGGCGAGGGGGGGCCTATGGCTACACCTTC
>14|-|-|TRBV19|TRBJ1-4
CASTPGATNEKLFF
TGTGCCAGTACCCCAGGGGCAACTAATGAAAAACTGTTTTTT